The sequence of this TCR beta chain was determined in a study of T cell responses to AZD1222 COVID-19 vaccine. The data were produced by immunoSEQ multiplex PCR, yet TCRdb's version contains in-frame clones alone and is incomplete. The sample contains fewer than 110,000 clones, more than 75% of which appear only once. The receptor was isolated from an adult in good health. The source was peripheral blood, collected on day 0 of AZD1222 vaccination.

In nucleotides, the CDR3 is TGTGCCAGCAGCCAAGACGTATACGGCTACACCTTC. This gives the protein CASSQDVYGYTF. V and J are TRBV14 and TRBJ1-2; D gene uncertain. V was shortened by 0 bases and J by 8 bases, with 7 bases between the two germline ends. This CDR3 is 12 amino acids long. Germline CDR1 reads SGHDN; CDR2 reads FVKESK.